This T cell receptor (beta chain) was obtained from a study of T cell changes during pregnancy in multiple sclerosis (dated by TCRdb to the late 2010s). In the study overall: The study looked at changes in the T cell repertoire across pregnancy in women with multiple sclerosis.

Library prep was done by the immunoSEQ multiplex PCR assay. Entries here come from immuneACCESS through TCRdb and include only in-frame sequences with V and J called. Some clones fail to appear in such tables; in the studies checked, an unresolved V gene covers under half of the shortfall, and the cause of the remainder is unknown. This sample lists some 60,000 clones; about nine tenths were detected once. The top ten clonotypes cover around 2.1% of the sample. From the cysteine up to the phenylalanine, the CDR3 has a length of 14 residues. This entry keeps only the CDR3 DNA: 42 bases, framed from base 1. Germline trimming amounts to 3 bases on V and 3 bases on J, with 4 as the count of junction bases outside the gene matches. The germline V gene (reference sequence) specifies SEHNR as CDR1 and FQNEAQ as CDR2. Comment on this clone: Its antigen is currently not known. No much larger clone exists at a distance of one base, and base qualities are not known.

The chain was built from TRBV7-9 and TRBJ2-7; TRBD1 agrees with 8 junctional bases. The TCR originated in a female donor in good health, enrolled as a control in a pregnancy study. This specimen consisted of peripheral blood, obtained in the first trimester of pregnancy. The CDR3 sequence is CASSFGQGGYEQYF. In nucleotides, the sequence is TGTGCCAGCAGCTTCGGACAGGGAGGCTACGAGCAGTACTTC.